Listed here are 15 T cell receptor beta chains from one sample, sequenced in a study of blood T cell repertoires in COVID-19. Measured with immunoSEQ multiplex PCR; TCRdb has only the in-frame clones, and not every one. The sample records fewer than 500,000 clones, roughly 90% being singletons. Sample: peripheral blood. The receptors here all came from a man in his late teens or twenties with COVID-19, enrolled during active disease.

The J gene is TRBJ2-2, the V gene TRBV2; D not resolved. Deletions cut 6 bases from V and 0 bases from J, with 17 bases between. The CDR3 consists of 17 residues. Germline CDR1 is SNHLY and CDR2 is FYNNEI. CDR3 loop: CASSRRAPDSNTGELFF. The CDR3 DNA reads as TGTGCCAGCAGCCGCCGAGCCCCCGACTCGAACACCGGGGAGCTGTTTTTT. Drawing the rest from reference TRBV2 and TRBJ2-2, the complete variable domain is EPEVTQTPSHQVTQMGQEVILRCVPISNHLYFYWYRQILGQKVEFLVSFYNNEISEKSEIFDDQFSVERPDGSNFTLKIRSTKLEDSAMYFCASSRRAPDSNTGELFFGEGSRLTVL.

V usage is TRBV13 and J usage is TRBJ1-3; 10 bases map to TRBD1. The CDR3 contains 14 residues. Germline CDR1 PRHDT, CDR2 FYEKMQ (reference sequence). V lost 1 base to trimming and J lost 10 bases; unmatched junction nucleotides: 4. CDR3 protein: CASSLAGTGETIYF. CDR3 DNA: TGTGCCAGCAGCTTAGCCGGGACAGGGGAAACCATATATTTT.

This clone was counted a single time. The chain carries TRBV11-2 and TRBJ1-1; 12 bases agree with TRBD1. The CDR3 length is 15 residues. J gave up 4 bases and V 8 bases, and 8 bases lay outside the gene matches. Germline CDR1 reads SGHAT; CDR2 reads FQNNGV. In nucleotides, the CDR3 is TGTGCCAGCTCTTTGGGACAGGGGGCGCCCACTGAAGCTTTCTTT. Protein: CASSLGQGAPTEAFF.

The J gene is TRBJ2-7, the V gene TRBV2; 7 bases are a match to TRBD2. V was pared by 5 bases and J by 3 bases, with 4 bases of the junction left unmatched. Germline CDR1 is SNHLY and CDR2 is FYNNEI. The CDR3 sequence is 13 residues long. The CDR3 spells CASSRLAGYEQYF. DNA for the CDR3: TGTGCCAGCAGTCGACTAGCTGGCTACGAGCAGTACTTC.

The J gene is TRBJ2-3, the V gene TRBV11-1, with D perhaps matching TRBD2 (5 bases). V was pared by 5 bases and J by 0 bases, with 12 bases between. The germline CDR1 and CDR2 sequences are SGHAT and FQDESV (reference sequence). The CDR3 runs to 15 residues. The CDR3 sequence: CASSRGLTSTDTQYF. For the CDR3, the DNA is TGTGCCAGCAGCCGAGGGTTGACTAGCACAGATACGCAGTATTTT. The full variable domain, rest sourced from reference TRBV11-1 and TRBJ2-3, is EAEVAQSPRYKITEKSQAVAFWCDPISGHATLYWYRQILGQGPELLVQFQDESVVDDSQLPKDRFSAERLKGVDSTLKIQPAELGDSAMYLCASSRGLTSTDTQYFGPGTRLTVL.

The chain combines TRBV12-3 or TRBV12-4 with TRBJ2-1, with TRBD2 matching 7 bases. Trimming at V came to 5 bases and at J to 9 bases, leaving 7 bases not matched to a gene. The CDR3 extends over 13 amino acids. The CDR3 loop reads CASSPIAGREQFF. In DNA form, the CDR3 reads TGTGCCAGCAGTCCCATAGCGGGTCGTGAGCAGTTCTTC.

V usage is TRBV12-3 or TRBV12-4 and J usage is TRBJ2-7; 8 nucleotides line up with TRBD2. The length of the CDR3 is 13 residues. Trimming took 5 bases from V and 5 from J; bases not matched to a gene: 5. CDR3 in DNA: TGTGCCAGCAGTCAAGCGGGAGAAGACGAGCAGTACTTC. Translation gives CASSQAGEDEQYF.

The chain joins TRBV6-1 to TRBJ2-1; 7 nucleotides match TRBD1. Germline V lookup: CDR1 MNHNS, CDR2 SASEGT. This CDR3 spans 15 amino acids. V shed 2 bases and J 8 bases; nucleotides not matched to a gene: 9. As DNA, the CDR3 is TGTGCCAGCAGTGAAAGACAGGGTAGGAAACATGAGCAGTTCTTC. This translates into CASSERQGRKHEQFF.

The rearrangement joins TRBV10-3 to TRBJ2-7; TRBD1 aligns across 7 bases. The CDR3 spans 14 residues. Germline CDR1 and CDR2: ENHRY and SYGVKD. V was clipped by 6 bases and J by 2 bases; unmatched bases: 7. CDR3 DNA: TGTGCCATCAGCCCCCGGGACAGTCCCTACGAGCAGTACTTC. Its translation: CAISPRDSPYEQYF.

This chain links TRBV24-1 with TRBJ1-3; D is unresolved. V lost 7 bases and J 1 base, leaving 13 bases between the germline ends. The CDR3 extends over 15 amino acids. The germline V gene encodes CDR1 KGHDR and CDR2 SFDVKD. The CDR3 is CATSYLEGSGNTIYF. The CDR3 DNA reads TGTGCCACCAGCTACCTAGAGGGTTCTGGAAACACCATATATTTT.

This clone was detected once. CDR3 protein: CASSIVVGETQYF. CDR3 in DNA: TGTGCCAGTAGTATAGTAGTTGGAGAGACCCAGTACTTC. The V and J genes are TRBV19 and TRBJ2-5, with D hard to call. The CDR3 length is 13 residues. Per germline, CDR1 LNHDA and CDR2 SQIVND (reference sequence). V dropped 1 base and J dropped 4 bases, with 7 bases sitting between them.

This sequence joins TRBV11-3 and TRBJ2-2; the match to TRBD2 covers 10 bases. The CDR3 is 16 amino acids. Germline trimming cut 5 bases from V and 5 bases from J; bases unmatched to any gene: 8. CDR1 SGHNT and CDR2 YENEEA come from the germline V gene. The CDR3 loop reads CASSPRDSGRTGELFF. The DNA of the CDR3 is TGTGCCAGCAGCCCCCGAGATAGCGGGAGGACCGGGGAGCTGTTTTTT.

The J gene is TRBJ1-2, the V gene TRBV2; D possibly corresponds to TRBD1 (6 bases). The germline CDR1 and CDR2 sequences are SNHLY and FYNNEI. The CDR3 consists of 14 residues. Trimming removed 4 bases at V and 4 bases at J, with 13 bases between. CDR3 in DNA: TGTGCCAGCAGTGGGGGGCAGTTCCTCTATGGCTACACCTTC. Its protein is CASSGGQFLYGYTF.

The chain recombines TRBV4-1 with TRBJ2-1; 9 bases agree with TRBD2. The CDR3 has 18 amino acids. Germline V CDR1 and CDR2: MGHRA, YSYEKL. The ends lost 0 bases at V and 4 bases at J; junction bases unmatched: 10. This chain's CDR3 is CASSQESGGHRNYNEQFF. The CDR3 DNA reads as TGCGCCAGCAGCCAAGAAAGCGGGGGGCATCGAAATTACAATGAGCAGTTCTTC.

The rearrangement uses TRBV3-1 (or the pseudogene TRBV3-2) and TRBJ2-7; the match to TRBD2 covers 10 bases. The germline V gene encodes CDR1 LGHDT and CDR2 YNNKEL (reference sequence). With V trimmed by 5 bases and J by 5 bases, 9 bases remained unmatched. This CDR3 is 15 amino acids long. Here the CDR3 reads CASSDSGRASDEQYF. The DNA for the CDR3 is TGTGCCAGCAGCGACAGCGGGAGGGCCTCTGACGAGCAGTACTTC.